The 17 T cell receptor beta chains in this list originate from one sample, sequenced in a study of blood T cell repertoires in COVID-19. TCRdb's table, derived via immunoSEQ multiplex PCR, lists solely in-frame clones and lacks some. Counted here are about 130,000 clones, about nine tenths occurring once; the ten biggest clones make up approximately 10%. Sequencing was done on a sample of peripheral blood. These receptors originate from a woman between 70 and 85 years old with COVID-19, enrolled during active disease.

The chain carries TRBV9 and TRBJ2-3; 10 bases match TRBD2. CDR1 SGDLS and CDR2 YYNGEE come from the germline V gene. The CDR3 is 15 residues long. With V trimmed by 2 bases and J by 3 bases, 3 bases remained unmatched. Here the CDR3 reads CASSVNSGGTDTQYF. In DNA, the CDR3 is TGTGCCAGCAGCGTGAATAGCGGGGGGACAGATACGCAGTATTTT.

The genes are TRBV7-8 and TRBJ2-1, with 8 positions matching TRBD2. CDR3 length: 17 amino acids. Germline CDR1 SGHVS, CDR2 FQNEAQ. The ends lost 1 base at V and 4 bases at J; junction bases unmatched: 9. The CDR3 loop is CASSLEARGGRYNEQFF. The DNA of the CDR3 is TGTGCCAGCAGCTTAGAGGCTCGGGGGGGGCGGTACAATGAGCAGTTCTTC.

The chain joins TRBV5-4 to TRBJ1-4; the D gene is possibly TRBD1 (6 bases). Per the germline V gene, CDR1 is SGHNT and CDR2 is YYREEE (reference sequence). V shed 5 bases and J shed 7 bases, with 15 bases lying between them. The CDR3 has 14 amino acids. CDR3 protein: CASSLQGLGEKLFF. For the CDR3, the DNA is TGTGCCAGCAGTTTACAGGGCCTTGGTGAAAAACTGTTTTTT.

This clone was seen a single time. V gene TRBV10-3 combines with J gene TRBJ1-5; 10 bases fit TRBD1. Germline values: CDR1 ENHRY, CDR2 SYGVKD. Trimming took 2 bases from V and 6 from J; bases not matched to a gene: 4. The CDR3 runs 15 residues. In nucleotides, the CDR3 is TGTGCCATCAGTGAGGACAGGGGGCAGGGTCAGCCCCAGCATTTT. Amino acid sequence: CAISEDRGQGQPQHF.

The gene calls are TRBV7-9 and TRBJ1-1, with a weak D call TRBD1 (6 bases). The V gene's germline CDR1 is SEHNR and CDR2 FQNEAQ (reference sequence). The CDR3 runs to 15 residues. V lost 4 bases to trimming and J lost 1 base, with 13 bases between them. The CDR3 nucleotides are TGTGCCAGCAGCTCAGCTGGACAGCCGAACACTGAAGCTTTCTTT. Its translation: CASSSAGQPNTEAFF.

V is TRBV9 and J is TRBJ1-2; D is perhaps TRBD1 (5 bases). Per the germline V gene, CDR1 is SGDLS and CDR2 is YYNGEE. V was shortened by 6 bases and J by 5 bases, with 14 bases between the two germline ends. The length of the CDR3 is 13 residues. CDR3 nucleotide sequence: TGTGCCAGCACAAAGGGACTCGGATATGGCTACACCTTC. Protein product: CASTKGLGYGYTF.

The chain links TRBV2 to TRBJ1-4; the D is unclear. The V gene lost 6 bases and the J gene lost 8 bases, with 16 bases spanning the gap. From germline, CDR1 is SNHLY and CDR2 FYNNEI. This CDR3 region has 14 residues. This CDR3 reads CASRGGRSGEKLFF. The CDR3 coding sequence is TGTGCCAGCAGGGGAGGGAGGTCGGGAGAAAAACTGTTTTTT.

The chain couples TRBV5-1 to TRBJ1-3; 9 nucleotides line up with TRBD1. Trimming cost V 3 bases and J 4 bases; bases outside gene matches: 5. The CDR3 has 15 amino acids. CDR1 is SGHRS and CDR2 is YFSETQ in the germline V gene. CDR3 coding DNA: TGCGCCAGCAGCTGGTGGACAGGGGTCGGAAACACCATATATTTT. Translating gives CASSWWTGVGNTIYF.

The chain is built from TRBV24-1 and TRBJ2-3; 9 positions match TRBD2. The CDR3 extends over 14 amino acids. V shed 4 bases and J 5 bases; nucleotides not matched to a gene: 3. From germline, CDR1 is KGHDR and CDR2 SFDVKD. The CDR3 reads CATSERGGVDTQYF. The CDR3, as DNA: TGTGCCACCAGTGAGCGGGGGGGGGTAGATACGCAGTATTTT.

This chain joins TRBV5-1 and TRBJ2-5, with D maybe TRBD1 (5 bases). Germline assignment: CDR1 SGHRS and CDR2 YFSETQ. The CDR3 loop spans 17 amino acids. V lost 0 bases to trimming and J lost 0 bases, with 15 bases between them. As DNA, the CDR3 is TGCGCCAGCAGCTTGGCAACAGGTCCTTTGTACCAAGAGACCCAGTACTTC. It encodes CASSLATGPLYQETQYF.

The CDR3 nucleotides are TGCGCCAGCAGCTTGAGAACAGTTAACTCCTACAATGAGCAGTTCTTC. Its translation: CASSLRTVNSYNEQFF. This chain joins TRBV5-1 and TRBJ2-1; D is unclear. The ends were cut back, 1 base at V and 0 bases at J, with 11 bases in the middle. From germline, CDR1 is SGHRS and CDR2 YFSETQ. The CDR3 extends over 16 amino acids.

This chain links TRBV5-1 with TRBJ2-1, with 11 bases lining up with TRBD2. Germline loops: CDR1 SGHRS, CDR2 YFSETQ. The V and J ends lost 7 bases and 4 bases, in that order; junction bases with no gene match: 4. This CDR3 region has 14 residues. CDR3 DNA sequence: TGCGCCAGCGGTACTAGCGGGGGTTACAATGAGCAGTTCTTC. Its protein product is CASGTSGGYNEQFF.

The chain employs TRBV5-1 and TRBJ2-6; the match to TRBD1 covers 7 bases. CDR3 length equals 16 residues. The J segment lost 3 bases and the V segment lost 4 bases, leaving 7 bases of the junction unmatched. Looked up from germline, CDR1 is SGHRS and CDR2 is YFSETQ. In nucleotides, the CDR3 is TGCGCCAGCAGCAGCCAAACAGGGGTTGGGGCCAACGTCCTGACTTTC. Its protein is CASSSQTGVGANVLTF.

The chain has TRBV7-9 and TRBJ1-2, with 7 nucleotides matching TRBD1. This CDR3 is 14 amino acids long. J lost 3 bases, V lost 5 bases, and 6 bases had no gene match. CDR1 and CDR2 from the germline V gene are SEHNR and FQNEAQ (reference sequence). The CDR3 loop is CASSPRQGDYGYTF. The CDR3 DNA sequence: TGTGCCAGCAGCCCAAGACAGGGCGACTATGGCTACACCTTC.

This clone has only one observation. This chain uses TRBV7-9 with TRBJ1-2; possibly TRBD1 for D (6 bases). This CDR3 spans 16 amino acids. Germline V gene data show CDR1 as SEHNR and CDR2 as FQNEAQ (reference sequence). V was shortened by 0 bases and J by 4 bases, with 15 bases between the two germline ends. The CDR3, as DNA: TGTGCCAGCAGCTTAGCCGGGGGGGCGATAGTCTATGGCTACACCTTC. Protein sequence: CASSLAGGAIVYGYTF.

V is TRBV19 and J is TRBJ2-1; 16 nucleotides match TRBD2. J was trimmed by 10 bases and V by 4 bases; bases with no gene match: 7. This CDR3 has 16 residues. Germline lookup yields CDR1 LNHDA and CDR2 SQIVND (reference sequence). CDR3 DNA: TGTGCCAGTAGTAAAACCGGGACTAGCGGGGGGGTAGAGCAGTTCTTC. Protein product: CASSKTGTSGGVEQFF.

This clone showed up just once. The V gene is TRBV5-4, the J gene TRBJ1-1; D remains ambiguous. Trimming removed 3 bases at V and 1 base at J, with 7 bases between. This CDR3 region has 13 residues. The germline V gene has CDR1 SGHNT and CDR2 YYREEE (reference sequence). CDR3 residues: CASSSSENTEAFF. The CDR3 region has the DNA TGTGCCAGCAGCTCCTCAGAGAACACTGAAGCTTTCTTT.